This TCR beta chain was obtained from a study of cytomegalovirus exposure and HLA in healthy donors. It was with 60 Vbeta and 13 Jbeta primers that the PCR ran. Assay used: immunoSEQ multiplex PCR; TCRdb lists only in-frame clones, some missing. The sample has about 130,000 clones; roughly 79% are singletons. Trimming shortened V by 3 bases and J by 2 bases, and 14 bases separated the two germline ends. The germline V gene encodes CDR1 SGHKS and CDR2 YYEKEE (reference sequence). This CDR3 is 15 amino acids long. This sequence originates from a middle-aged woman in good health and CMV-seronegative. The rearrangement links TRBV5-5 to TRBJ1-2, with D unresolved. The material sequenced was PBMCs. CDR3 protein: CASSSSSIQNYGYTF. DNA of the CDR3: TGTGCCAGCAGCTCCTCTTCAATCCAGAACTATGGCTACACCTTC.